What follows describes a single T cell receptor beta chain. Under the authors' procedure: Reference gene primer amplification in the assay estimated nucleated cell counts. Produced via immunoSEQ multiplex PCR; TCRdb's table is partial and in-frame only. V and J calls and clone size are copied from that table; D and trimming were computed from the DNA. This sample has around 180,000 clones, with 80% to 90% found just once. These data originate in a study of blood T cell repertoires in COVID-19. Study-level background: Samples representing acute and convalescent COVID-19 were sourced from the United States, Italy and Spain.

This CDR3 is 14 amino acids long. V was cut by 7 bases and J by 4 bases, with 14 bases left in between. Germline CDR1 MDHEN, CDR2 SYDVKM. The sequenced sample was peripheral blood. The sequence was collected from a man in his fifties or sixties with acute or convalescent COVID-19. This sequence joins TRBV28 and TRBJ1-5; perhaps TRBD1 as D (6 bases). The CDR3 DNA reads as TGTGCCAGCAACGAACAGGGAAAAAATCAGCCCCAGCATTTT. This codes for CASNEQGKNQPQHF.